This record looks at one TCR beta chain sequence and its context. What it recognizes is unknown. PCR primers comprised 60 Vbeta and 13 Jbeta primers. The data were produced by immunoSEQ multiplex PCR, yet TCRdb's version contains in-frame clones alone and is incomplete. The data show some 200,000 clones, approximately 78% seen once. The data derive from a study of cytomegalovirus exposure and HLA in healthy donors. Across the study: Most genotyped donors, over 70% of 300 to 400, had Caucasian-associated genetic ancestry.

Study findings and constraints: What a later analysis showed was that several of the most significant clusters appeared linked to common viral pathogens.

Trimming left V 7 bases short and J 2 bases short, with 17 bases between. CDR1 and CDR2 from the germline V gene are MNHNS and SASEGT. This CDR3 is built from 15 residues. The receptor was derived from a woman aged 35 to 49 in good health and CMV-seronegative. The chain carries TRBV6-1 and TRBJ1-1; TRBD1 might be the D (6 bases). The sample was PBMCs. The CDR3 reads CASISFGRGNTEAFF. As DNA, the CDR3 is TGTGCCAGCATTTCTTTTGGCAGGGGTAACACTGAAGCTTTCTTT.